Presented here are 2 T cell receptor beta chains from one specimen sequenced in a study of blood T cell repertoires in COVID-19. The method was immunoSEQ multiplex PCR; TCRdb's version includes in-frame clones alone and lacks a portion of them. Of more than 200,000 clones in the sample, 87% are singletons; the top ten hold 6% to 7%. The sample taken for sequencing was PBMCs or T cells enriched from blood (not recorded which). Receptors originate from a woman aged 25 to 45 with acute COVID-19.

As for this clone: This same CDR3 is encoded by further DNA sequences in the sample. V is TRBV7-6 and J is TRBJ1-6, with a weak D call TRBD1 (5 bases). The V gene lost 4 bases and the J gene lost 10 bases, with 14 bases spanning the gap. This CDR3 has 14 residues. Germline CDR1 reads SGHVS; CDR2 reads FNYEAQ. CDR3 in DNA: TGTGCCAGCAGCTCCGGGCAGGGTCCCTCACCCCTCCACTTT. Translated, it gives CASSSGQGPSPLHF.

The rearrangement joins TRBV6-1 to TRBJ1-6; 12 nucleotides line up with TRBD1. This CDR3 is built from 15 residues. Trimming took 1 base from V and 10 from J; bases not matched to a gene: 2. Germline V gives CDR1 MNHNS, CDR2 SASEGT. CDR3 coding DNA: TGTGCCAGCAGTGAAGACGGGACAGGGGGCTCACCCCTCCACTTT. Its protein is CASSEDGTGGSPLHF.